The 9 T cell receptor beta chains presented below share a single source sample, sequenced in a study of blood T cell repertoires in COVID-19. TCRdb's copy holds only in-frame clones and misses some; the assay was immunoSEQ multiplex PCR. This sample has some 110,000 clones; 60% to 85% occur once, and the top ten carry roughly 5.6%. The sequencing sample was made of peripheral blood. The receptors come from a man between 65 and 85 years old with acute or convalescent COVID-19.

This clone showed up just once. V usage is TRBV29-1 and J usage is TRBJ1-2; a weak D match, TRBD1 (5 bases). Germline V gene data show CDR1 as SQVTM and CDR2 as ANQGSEA. V lost 3 bases and J lost 8, with 13 bases in between. CDR3 length equals 12 residues. The CDR3 sequence: CSVDRQGDGYTF. CDR3 coding DNA: TGCAGCGTTGACCGGCAGGGTGACGGCTACACCTTC.

The sample holds a few counts of this clone. The chain joins TRBV30 to TRBJ1-1, with 7 bases that match TRBD1. V shed 1 base and J 4 bases; nucleotides not matched to a gene: 0. This CDR3 contains 12 residues. The V gene's germline CDR1 is GTSNPN and CDR2 SVGIG (reference sequence). The chain's CDR3 is CAWSDRGTEAFF. As DNA, the CDR3 is TGTGCCTGGAGTGACAGGGGCACTGAAGCTTTCTTT.

This chain connects TRBV15 to TRBJ2-3; tentative D call: TRBD1 (5 bases). The CDR3 loop spans 16 amino acids. Germline V gene lookup returns CDR1 LNHNV and CDR2 YYDKDF (reference sequence). With 3 bases removed from V and 0 bases from J, the gap between germline ends came to 13 bases. Here the CDR3 DNA reads TGTGCCACCAGCAGGGGGCAGGGTGGGAGCACAGATACGCAGTATTTT. This encodes CATSRGQGGSTDTQYF.

The rearrangement links TRBV30 to TRBJ1-2; no clear D gene. CDR3 length: 15 residues. The germline CDR1 and CDR2 sequences are GTSNPN and SVGIG (reference sequence). The V end was cut by 5 bases, the J end by 0 bases, with 16 bases between. The CDR3 region has the DNA TGTGCCTGGGGTATCGCGGGGTCGGCTAACTATGGCTACACCTTC. Translating it yields CAWGIAGSANYGYTF. The entire variable domain, with the rest obtained from reference TRBV30 and TRBJ1-2, is as follows: SQTIHQWPATLVQPVGSPLSLECTVEGTSNPNLYWYRQAAGRGLQLLFYSVGIGQISSEVPQNLSASRPQDRQFILSSKKLLLSDSGFYLCAWGIAGSANYGYTFGSGTRLTVV.

V is TRBV6-5 and J is TRBJ2-1, with 7 bases aligning to TRBD2. The CDR3 contains 16 residues. J was trimmed by 9 bases and V by 2 bases; bases with no gene match: 13. Germline loops: CDR1 MNHEY, CDR2 SVGAGI. CDR3 loop: CASSYGETSPVVEQFF. CDR3 bases: TGTGCCAGCAGTTACGGGGAGACTAGCCCGGTGGTTGAGCAGTTCTTC.

The J gene is TRBJ1-2, the V gene TRBV21-1; TRBD1, the table's D call, was not compared with the DNA. TRBV21-1 is termed a pseudogene. The length of the CDR3 is 17 residues. CDR3 protein: CASSRKRTGFSNYGYTF. The CDR3 DNA sequence: TGTGCCAGCAGCAGGAAAAGGACAGGGTTCTCTAACTATGGCTACACCTTC.

This chain joins TRBV7-2 and TRBJ1-1; D possibly corresponds to TRBD1 (6 bases). Trimming stripped 1 base from V and 4 bases from J, with 13 bases between. There are 15 residues in the CDR3. Germline values: CDR1 SGHTA, CDR2 FQGNSA. As DNA, the CDR3 is TGTGCCAGCAGCTTAGTAGGGGGTGGAGGCACTGAAGCTTTCTTT. Protein sequence: CASSLVGGGGTEAFF.

This chain links TRBV9 with TRBJ2-7; D might be TRBD2 (5 bases). CDR1 and CDR2 (germline): SGDLS, YYNGEE. The V end was cut by 0 bases, the J end by 1 base, with 8 bases between. This CDR3 has 14 amino acids. The CDR3 nucleotides read TGTGCCAGCAGCGTAGAGGCGGGTTCCTACGAGCAGTACTTC. Amino acids: CASSVEAGSYEQYF.

The genes are TRBV7-8 and TRBJ1-2; 7 bases are a match to TRBD1. The germline CDR1 and CDR2 sequences are SGHVS and FQNEAQ. Unmatched junction bases numbered 16, after V lost 7 bases and J lost 8 bases. The CDR3 is 15 amino acids. CDR3 DNA sequence: TGTGCCAGCACCCCAGACAGGGCTCCACGGAGGGGCTACACCTTC. Amino acids: CASTPDRAPRRGYTF.